This is a list of T cell receptor beta chains from one sample in a study of T cells in Graves' hyperthyroidism and ophthalmopathy. TCRdb called the multiplex PCR reads again in MiXCR, with one record for every CDR3 protein. The table shows 450,000 to 500,000 distinct CDR3 sequences, with 22% occurring only once. The sample consisted of blood. All receptors derive from a woman in her seventies with Graves' ophthalmopathy. The CDR3 runs from the conserved cysteine through the conserved F or W. Fields, in order: D gene, J gene, V gene, clone size, CDR3 DNA, CDR3 protein. The D gene is left open where the match is weak. Clone size, where shown, is once, few, many, or a class for clones that have expanded.

D gene: .
J gene: TRBJ2-7
V gene: TRBV12-3/TRBV12-4
clone size: .
CDR3 DNA: TGTGCCAGCCGCCCCGGGGCTGGCACCTACGAGCAGTACTTC
CDR3 protein: CASRPGAGTYEQYF

D gene: TRBD1
J gene: TRBJ2-4
V gene: TRBV28
clone size: .
CDR3 DNA: TGTGCCAGCTCACCACCCGGGACAGGGATCGAGGACATTCAGTACTTC
CDR3 protein: CASSPPGTGIEDIQYF

D gene: .
J gene: TRBJ1-1
V gene: TRBV10-3
clone size: .
CDR3 DNA: TGTGCCATCAGTGAGTTAGGTGAAGCTTTCTTT
CDR3 protein: CAISELGEAFF

D gene: .
J gene: TRBJ1-1
V gene: TRBV12-3/TRBV12-4
clone size: many
CDR3 DNA: TGTGCCAGCAGTATAGCAGGGGCCTCGAACACTGAAGCTTTCTTT
CDR3 protein: CASSIAGASNTEAFF

D gene: TRBD1
J gene: TRBJ2-3
V gene: TRBV28
clone size: few
CDR3 DNA: TGTGCCAGCAGTTTCGGCGGACAGGGCACAGATACGCAGTATTTT
CDR3 protein: CASSFGGQGTDTQYF

D gene: .
J gene: TRBJ2-3
V gene: TRBV3-1
clone size: .
CDR3 DNA: TGTGCCAGCAGCCAATCCCGGGGTAGGACGCAGTATTTT
CDR3 protein: CASSQSRGRTQYF

D gene: TRBD1
J gene: TRBJ1-1
V gene: TRBV20-1
clone size: .
CDR3 DNA: TGCAGTGCTAGCGACAGGGTCGGTGAAGCTTTCTTT
CDR3 protein: CSASDRVGEAFF

D gene: TRBD1
J gene: TRBJ2-1
V gene: TRBV6-2/TRBV6-3
clone size: many
CDR3 DNA: TGTGCCAGCAGATGGGACAGGGTTGGCGAGCAGTTCTTC
CDR3 protein: CASRWDRVGEQFF

D gene: TRBD2
J gene: TRBJ2-1
V gene: TRBV6-2/TRBV6-3
clone size: .
CDR3 DNA: TGTGCCTGCAGGGAGGGACTAGCGGATTACAATGAGCAGTTCTTC
CDR3 protein: CACREGLADYNEQFF

D gene: .
J gene: TRBJ2-2
V gene: TRBV4-3
clone size: .
CDR3 DNA: TGCGCCAGCAGCCTGGGGGACGTTAGCACCGGGGAGCTGTTTTTT
CDR3 protein: CASSLGDVSTGELFF

D gene: .
J gene: TRBJ1-1
V gene: TRBV30
clone size: .
CDR3 DNA: TGTGCCTGGAGTCCAGAAACAGTGAACACTGAAGCTTTCTTT
CDR3 protein: CAWSPETVNTEAFF

D gene: .
J gene: TRBJ1-2
V gene: TRBV29-1
clone size: .
CDR3 DNA: TGCAGCGTTGTAGGCGGTAACTATGGCTACACCTTC
CDR3 protein: CSVVGGNYGYTF

D gene: .
J gene: TRBJ2-7
V gene: TRBV7-2
clone size: few
CDR3 DNA: TGTGCCAGCAGCCCAAGGTCCGGGGCCTACGAGCAGTACTTC
CDR3 protein: CASSPRSGAYEQYF

D gene: .
J gene: TRBJ1-1
V gene: TRBV19
clone size: many
CDR3 DNA: TGTGCCAGTGGGAGGGACACCCTGGGCACTGAAGCTTTCTTT
CDR3 protein: CASGRDTLGTEAFF

D gene: TRBD2
J gene: TRBJ2-7
V gene: TRBV11-2
clone size: many
CDR3 DNA: TGTGCCAGCAGCTACATAGCGGGGTACGAGCAGTACTTC
CDR3 protein: CASSYIAGYEQYF

D gene: .
J gene: TRBJ1-3
V gene: TRBV5-4
clone size: .
CDR3 DNA: TGTGCCAGCAGCGAGCGGGCTGGAAACACCATATATTTT
CDR3 protein: CASSERAGNTIYF

D gene: .
J gene: TRBJ1-5
V gene: TRBV19
clone size: few
CDR3 DNA: TGTGCCAGTAGTACCACGCGGACAGCTCCCAGTCAGCCCCAGCATTTT
CDR3 protein: CASSTTRTAPSQPQHF

D gene: TRBD2
J gene: TRBJ2-7
V gene: TRBV20-1
clone size: .
CDR3 DNA: TGCAGTGCTAGAGGGACTAGCGGGAGGGTCTCCTACGAGCAGTACTTC
CDR3 protein: CSARGTSGRVSYEQYF

D gene: .
J gene: TRBJ1-3
V gene: TRBV12-3/TRBV12-4
clone size: many
CDR3 DNA: TGTGCCAGCAGTCGACGAAGCTCTGGAAACACCATATATTTT
CDR3 protein: CASSRRSSGNTIYF

D gene: .
J gene: TRBJ1-1
V gene: TRBV14
clone size: few
CDR3 DNA: TGTGCCAGCAGCCGACGGGAAGCGGGGGGGAGGCATGACACTGAAGCTTTCTTT
CDR3 protein: CASSRREAGGRHDTEAFF

D gene: .
J gene: TRBJ2-7
V gene: TRBV20-1
clone size: .
CDR3 DNA: TGCAGTGCTATAGCTGCAGGGGTCCCCTACGAGCAGTACTTC
CDR3 protein: CSAIAAGVPYEQYF

D gene: .
J gene: TRBJ1-2
V gene: TRBV6-1
clone size: many
CDR3 DNA: TGTGCCAGCAGACAGACCAACTATGGCTACACCTTC
CDR3 protein: CASRQTNYGYTF

D gene: TRBD1
J gene: TRBJ2-7
V gene: TRBV5-1
clone size: few
CDR3 DNA: TGCGCCAGCAGCTTGGGGGACAGCCAAAACTCCTACGAGCAGTACTTC
CDR3 protein: CASSLGDSQNSYEQYF

D gene: .
J gene: TRBJ2-7
V gene: TRBV19
clone size: .
CDR3 DNA: TGTGCCAGTAGCGCAACAGGGCTAGGCGAGCAGTACTTC
CDR3 protein: CASSATGLGEQYF

D gene: TRBD2
J gene: TRBJ2-1
V gene: TRBV3-1
clone size: .
CDR3 DNA: TGTGCCAGCAGCCAAGATCGTACCGGGAGGGGTGAGCAGTTCTTC
CDR3 protein: CASSQDRTGRGEQFF

D gene: .
J gene: TRBJ2-3
V gene: TRBV6-2/TRBV6-3
clone size: .
CDR3 DNA: TGTGCCAGCAGTTACCCTGACACAGATACGCAGTATTTT
CDR3 protein: CASSYPDTDTQYF

D gene: .
J gene: TRBJ1-1
V gene: TRBV29-1
clone size: few
CDR3 DNA: TGCAGCGTTGAAGGGGCCCGTGGGCAGGCCAGAGCTTTCTTT
CDR3 protein: CSVEGARGQARAFF

D gene: .
J gene: TRBJ2-5
V gene: TRBV27
clone size: .
CDR3 DNA: TGTGCCAGCAGTCAACAAGGACTCCTGAGAATAGGTTACCAAGAGACCCAGTACTTC
CDR3 protein: CASSQQGLLRIGYQETQYF

D gene: .
J gene: TRBJ2-1
V gene: TRBV9
clone size: few
CDR3 DNA: TGTGCCAGCAGCGTAGGTTGGAGCAGCTCCTACAATGAGCAGTTCTTC
CDR3 protein: CASSVGWSSSYNEQFF

D gene: .
J gene: TRBJ1-1
V gene: TRBV7-2
clone size: many
CDR3 DNA: TGTGCCAGCAGCTTAGTCTTGACGGCGAAGGAAGCTTTCTTT
CDR3 protein: CASSLVLTAKEAFF

D gene: .
J gene: TRBJ2-3
V gene: TRBV7-3
clone size: few
CDR3 DNA: TGTGCCAGCAGCTTAACGGCGGTACAGGGCCCCACAGATACGCAGTATTTT
CDR3 protein: CASSLTAVQGPTDTQYF

D gene: .
J gene: TRBJ2-2
V gene: TRBV24-1
clone size: .
CDR3 DNA: TGTGCCACCAGTGATCCGACAGATTTCACCGGGGAGCTGTTTTTT
CDR3 protein: CATSDPTDFTGELFF

D gene: .
J gene: TRBJ1-6
V gene: TRBV20-1
clone size: few
CDR3 DNA: TGCAGTGCTAGAGATCACGGCGGGTATGGTTCACCCCTCCACTTT
CDR3 protein: CSARDHGGYGSPLHF

D gene: TRBD1
J gene: TRBJ1-1
V gene: TRBV12-3/TRBV12-4
clone size: many
CDR3 DNA: TGTGCCAGCAGTTCGACAGGGGCGAACACTGAAGCTTTCTTT
CDR3 protein: CASSSTGANTEAFF

D gene: TRBD2
J gene: TRBJ2-1
V gene: TRBV20-1
clone size: few
CDR3 DNA: TGCAGTGCTAGAGGGGGGACTAGCCCCAATGAGCAGTTCTTC
CDR3 protein: CSARGGTSPNEQFF

D gene: .
J gene: TRBJ2-7
V gene: TRBV12-3/TRBV12-4
clone size: .
CDR3 DNA: TGTGCCAGCAGTCCGAGGCTGGTCTACGAGCAGTACTTC
CDR3 protein: CASSPRLVYEQYF

D gene: TRBD1
J gene: TRBJ2-5
V gene: TRBV6-1
clone size: few
CDR3 DNA: TGTGCCAGCAGTGGCATTACAGGGGGCGCCGGGAAGACCCAGTACTTC
CDR3 protein: CASSGITGGAGKTQYF

D gene: .
J gene: TRBJ2-5
V gene: TRBV7-6
clone size: few
CDR3 DNA: TGTGCCAGCAGCTCTACAAGCTTTGGGGAGACCCAGTACTTC
CDR3 protein: CASSSTSFGETQYF

D gene: .
J gene: TRBJ1-1
V gene: TRBV27
clone size: once
CDR3 DNA: TGTGCCAGCAGTTTATTTTGGGGCGGTCAGAAGAACACTGAAGCTTTCTTT
CDR3 protein: CASSLFWGGQKNTEAFF

D gene: .
J gene: TRBJ2-1
V gene: TRBV6-2/TRBV6-3
clone size: few
CDR3 DNA: TGTGCCAGCAGTACCCCCGGACCAATGAAGCAGTTCTTC
CDR3 protein: CASSTPGPMKQFF

D gene: .
J gene: TRBJ2-3
V gene: TRBV20-1
clone size: many
CDR3 DNA: TGCAGTGCTAGTCTGGGGGCCAAAGATACGCAGTATTTT
CDR3 protein: CSASLGAKDTQYF

D gene: .
J gene: TRBJ1-2
V gene: TRBV29-1
clone size: few
CDR3 DNA: TGCAGCGTTGAAGGTGGAAGGGTTTACGGCTACACCTTC
CDR3 protein: CSVEGGRVYGYTF

D gene: .
J gene: TRBJ2-3
V gene: TRBV12-3/TRBV12-4
clone size: few
CDR3 DNA: TGTGCCAGCAGTTTGACGGACCCTGGGTGGGTGACAGATACGCAGTATTTT
CDR3 protein: CASSLTDPGWVTDTQYF

D gene: .
J gene: TRBJ2-1
V gene: TRBV27
clone size: .
CDR3 DNA: TGTGCCAGCAGACCCACGGTCGTGGGGCCGGGTGAGCAGTTCTTC
CDR3 protein: CASRPTVVGPGEQFF

D gene: .
J gene: TRBJ1-3
V gene: TRBV28
clone size: .
CDR3 DNA: TGTGCCAGCAGTTTAGTGGGGGCTGGAAACACCATATATTTT
CDR3 protein: CASSLVGAGNTIYF

D gene: .
J gene: TRBJ2-1
V gene: TRBV12-3/TRBV12-4
clone size: few
CDR3 DNA: TGTGCCAGCGGCGGGCCTACCTCCCTCGATGAGCAGTTCTTC
CDR3 protein: CASGGPTSLDEQFF

D gene: .
J gene: TRBJ2-5
V gene: TRBV5-1
clone size: .
CDR3 DNA: TGCGCCAGCAGCTCGAAAGGCGGATCCATACAAGAGACCCAGTACTTC
CDR3 protein: CASSSKGGSIQETQYF

D gene: .
J gene: TRBJ1-2
V gene: TRBV7-2
clone size: few
CDR3 DNA: TGTGCCAGCAGCTCGGTCGGCCACCCATATGGCTACACCTTC
CDR3 protein: CASSSVGHPYGYTF